Following are 26 T cell receptor beta chains from one sample sequenced in a study of shared clonotypes between healthy human individuals. Method: immunoSEQ multiplex PCR; TCRdb's copy keeps in-frame clones and lacks some. The data show 400,000 or so clones, about 96% seen once. The sample consisted of memory CD8+ T cells sorted from blood. Subset defined: CD45RO+ cells pooled with CCR7-negative TemRA cells. The receptors come from a man under 40 in good health.

The CDR3 loop reads CASSFLNEAFF. The CDR3 coding sequence is TGTGCCAGCAGCTTTCTTAATGAAGCTTTCTTT. This sequence joins TRBV5-4 and TRBJ1-1, with D uncertain. Trimming shortened V by 2 bases and J by 7 bases, and 6 bases separated the two germline ends. The CDR3 has 11 residues. Germline CDR1 reads SGHNT; CDR2 reads YYREEE (reference sequence).

The gene calls are TRBV5-1 and TRBJ2-7, with no clear D. Germline loops: CDR1 SGHRS, CDR2 YFSETQ. The CDR3 has 11 residues. V dropped 0 bases and J dropped 7 bases, with 5 bases sitting between them. The CDR3 DNA is TGCGCCAGCAGCTTGGGTGAAGAGCAGTACTTC. As protein: CASSLGEEQYF.

The rearrangement links TRBV4-2 to TRBJ2-1; TRBD2 agrees at 10 bases. The CDR3 extends over 15 amino acids. Germline V lookup: CDR1 LGHNA, CDR2 YNFKEQ. The trim removed 4 bases at V and 6 bases at J, leaving 6 bases unmatched. DNA for the CDR3: TGTGCCAGCAGCCGAGGGACTAGCGTGCCCAATGAGCAGTTCTTC. Encoded protein: CASSRGTSVPNEQFF.

The V gene is TRBV21-1, the J gene TRBJ1-1. TRBV21-1 is termed a pseudogene. The CDR3 contains 13 residues. Here the CDR3 reads CASSKKDNTEAFF. The CDR3 DNA reads TGTGCCAGCAGCAAAAAAGACAACACTGAAGCTTTCTTT.

This sequence joins TRBV9 and TRBJ2-5; 12 bases are a match to TRBD2. The CDR3 is made up of 15 amino acids. After removal of 3 bases from V and 1 base from J, the junction contained 1 base not matched to a gene. The germline V gene has CDR1 SGDLS and CDR2 YYNGEE. CDR3 sequence: CASSGTSGAQETQYF. CDR3 DNA: TGTGCCAGCAGCGGGACTAGCGGGGCCCAAGAGACCCAGTACTTC. Filled out from reference TRBV9 and TRBJ2-5, the complete variable domain reads DSGVTQTPKHLITATGQRVTLRCSPRSGDLSVYWYQQSLDQGLQFLIQYYNGEERAKGNILERFSAQQFPDLHSELNLSSLELGDSALYFCASSGTSGAQETQYFGPGTRLLVL.

The rearrangement links TRBV30 to TRBJ2-6; 7 bases are a match to TRBD1. With V trimmed by 3 bases and J by 4 bases, 9 bases remained unmatched. The CDR3 sequence is 16 residues long. Germline V lookup: CDR1 GTSNPN, CDR2 SVGIG (reference sequence). Here the CDR3 DNA reads TGTGCCTGGAGAAGAGGGGGCGCAGTAGGGGCCAACGTCCTGACTTTC. This gives the protein CAWRRGGAVGANVLTF.

This chain connects TRBV6-1 to TRBJ2-7; D is perhaps TRBD1 or TRBD2 (5 bases each). V was trimmed by 10 bases and J by 4 bases, leaving 17 bases between them. CDR1 and CDR2 from the germline V gene are MNHNS and SASEGT. The CDR3 contains 13 residues. The CDR3: CAIRSRGEYEQYF. The CDR3 DNA sequence: TGTGCCATCAGGTCCCGAGGGGAATACGAGCAGTACTTC.

The chain employs TRBV29-1 and TRBJ2-7; 9 bases align to TRBD1. The CDR3 runs to 13 residues. V lost 0 bases to trimming and J lost 7 bases; unmatched junction nucleotides: 4. Germline loops: CDR1 SQVTM, CDR2 ANQGSEA. CDR3 sequence: CSVEDPTGGEQYF. CDR3 DNA: TGCAGCGTTGAAGACCCGACAGGGGGTGAGCAGTACTTC.

This clone turned up a few times. The genes are TRBV6-5 and TRBJ1-3; D is uncertain. The CDR3 consists of 15 residues. Germline lookup yields CDR1 MNHEY and CDR2 SVGAGI. V lost 0 bases and J 0 bases, leaving 6 bases between the germline ends. The CDR3 nucleotides read TGTGCCAGCAGTTACTCGACCAACTCTGGAAACACCATATATTTT. This translates into CASSYSTNSGNTIYF.

The rearrangement uses TRBV6-1 and TRBJ2-1; 10 bases map to TRBD2. The CDR3 contains 15 residues. Germline lookup yields CDR1 MNHNS and CDR2 SASEGT. J gave up 3 bases and V 3 bases, and 2 bases lay outside the gene matches. The CDR3 loop is CASSDGTSVYNEQFF. In nucleotides, the CDR3 is TGTGCCAGCAGTGACGGGACTAGCGTCTACAATGAGCAGTTCTTC.

The chain recombines TRBV5-1 with TRBJ1-3; TRBD1 is a possible D gene (5 bases). The CDR3 runs 13 residues. Germline assignment: CDR1 SGHRS and CDR2 YFSETQ. Trimming removed 4 bases from V and 4 bases from J, with 9 bases in between. CDR3 coding DNA: TGCGCCAGCAGCAGGGACCTAGGAAACACCATATATTTT. Its translation is CASSRDLGNTIYF.

V is TRBV28 and J is TRBJ2-3; D may be TRBD1 (5 bases). This CDR3 comprises 15 residues. Germline assignment: CDR1 MDHEN and CDR2 SYDVKM. V was pared by 8 bases and J by 4 bases, with 19 bases between. The CDR3 region has the DNA TGTGCCAGCGATGGTTTCCAGGGAATGCCAGATACGCAGTATTTT. Translation gives CASDGFQGMPDTQYF.

V usage is TRBV27 and J usage is TRBJ2-7, with 9 bases aligning to TRBD1. Germline V lookup: CDR1 MNHEY, CDR2 SMNVEV (reference sequence). The J segment lost 2 bases and the V segment lost 5 bases, leaving 4 bases of the junction unmatched. CDR3 size: 14 residues. The DNA of the CDR3 is TGTGCCAGCAGTACGACAGGGGGTCCCTACGAGCAGTACTTC. The encoded protein is CASSTTGGPYEQYF.

The V call is TRBV28, the J call TRBJ1-1; D gene unclear. This CDR3 comprises 12 residues. Germline V CDR1 and CDR2: MDHEN, SYDVKM. The ends were cut back, 6 bases at V and 4 bases at J, with 9 bases in the middle. This CDR3 reads CASRVDPTEAFF. DNA for the CDR3: TGTGCCAGCAGAGTGGACCCCACTGAAGCTTTCTTT.

The genes are TRBV29-1 and TRBJ2-7; D is perhaps TRBD1 or TRBD2 (5 bases each). Trimming shortened V by 1 base and J by 6 bases, and 16 bases separated the two germline ends. CDR1 is SQVTM and CDR2 is ANQGSEA in the germline V gene. There are 14 residues in the CDR3. The CDR3 coding sequence is TGCAGCGTTGAAGGAGGGGACGCTCGGCGCGAGCAGTACTTC. Protein sequence: CSVEGGDARREQYF.

This sequence joins TRBV6-5 and TRBJ2-3, with no clear D. Germline V gene lookup returns CDR1 MNHEY and CDR2 SVGAGI. The CDR3 spans 13 residues. V dropped 6 bases and J dropped 4 bases, with 11 bases sitting between them. CDR3 region: CASRRPRADTQYF. As DNA, the CDR3 is TGTGCCAGCAGGCGACCCCGAGCAGATACGCAGTATTTT.

To note about this clone: Other DNA sequences within the sample encode an identical CDR3. This chain uses TRBV18 with TRBJ2-5; no firm D call. CDR3 length: 13 amino acids. V was cut by 3 bases and J by 1 base, with 6 bases left in between. Per the germline V gene, CDR1 is KGHSH and CDR2 is LQKENI. The CDR3 nucleotides are TGTGCCAGCTCACCCGGGCTCCAAGAGACCCAGTACTTC. Translation gives CASSPGLQETQYF.

The chain couples TRBV29-1 to TRBJ2-2, with 9 bases fitting TRBD2. CDR1 and CDR2 from the germline V gene are SQVTM and ANQGSEA. The length of the CDR3 is 13 residues. With 7 bases clipped from V and 7 bases from J, the junction kept 7 bases outside the gene matches. CDR3 DNA sequence: TGCAGCGGAGATCTAGCGGGGATCGGGGAGCTGTTTTTT. The encoded protein is CSGDLAGIGELFF.

This chain links TRBV4-1 with TRBJ2-1; D assignment may be TRBD1 or TRBD2 (6 bases each). This CDR3 contains 18 residues. In germline, CDR1 is MGHRA, CDR2 YSYEKL. V was pared by 0 bases and J by 0 bases, with 15 bases between. The CDR3 bases are TGCGCCAGCAGCCAAGAGGGGGCGAGGCGGGACTCCTACAATGAGCAGTTCTTC. It encodes CASSQEGARRDSYNEQFF.

V gene TRBV7-9 combines with J gene TRBJ1-5, with TRBD1 as a possible D gene (6 bases). The V and J ends lost 3 bases and 6 bases respectively, with 15 bases between them. CDR3 size: 15 residues. Germline CDR1 and CDR2: SEHNR and FQNEAQ (reference sequence). The CDR3 here is CASSFQGRVCQPQHF. CDR3 nucleotide sequence: TGTGCCAGCAGCTTTCAGGGGCGGGTATGTCAGCCCCAGCATTTT.

The chain has TRBV28 and TRBJ1-2; D ambiguous. CDR3 length: 15 amino acids. Trimming cost V 6 bases and J 7 bases, with 21 bases left between them. Germline-derived CDR1 and CDR2 are MDHEN and SYDVKM. The CDR3 DNA is TGTGCCAGCAGCCAAACTCCCCGCCCTGTGGGTGGCTACACCTTC. Amino acids: CASSQTPRPVGGYTF.

This chain links TRBV28 with TRBJ1-2; the D is unclear. V lost 4 bases, J lost 2 bases, and 14 bases lay in between. This CDR3 contains 15 residues. Looked up from germline, CDR1 is MDHEN and CDR2 is SYDVKM. In nucleotides, the CDR3 is TGTGCCAGCAGTTCCGACCCAGGCACGAACTATGGCTACACCTTC. Amino acids: CASSSDPGTNYGYTF.

V and J are TRBV6-9 and TRBJ1-2; D unresolved. The CDR3 runs to 13 residues. V lost 6 bases, J lost 4 bases, and 12 bases lay in between. Germline V gives CDR1 MNHGY, CDR2 SVAAGI. The CDR3 DNA reads as TGTGCCAGCAGCCCAGAGAATATCTATGGCTACACCTTC. Encoded protein: CASSPENIYGYTF.

This CDR3 reads CASSQEGSSGGTYEQYF. The CDR3 DNA is TGCGCCAGCAGCCAAGAAGGATCTAGCGGGGGTACCTACGAGCAGTACTTC. V usage is TRBV4-1 and J usage is TRBJ2-7; TRBD2 matches 10 bases. This CDR3 is 17 amino acids long. V lost 0 bases to trimming and J lost 2 bases; unmatched junction nucleotides: 7. The germline V gene encodes CDR1 MGHRA and CDR2 YSYEKL.

The chain carries TRBV7-2 and TRBJ2-1; D ambiguous. Germline CDR1 SGHTA, CDR2 FQGNSA. The CDR3 length is 15 residues. V lost 1 base and J 5 bases, leaving 12 bases between the germline ends. The CDR3 here is CASSLVGRSNNEQFF. The DNA for the CDR3 is TGTGCCAGCAGCTTAGTCGGGCGGAGCAACAATGAGCAGTTCTTC.

The V gene is TRBV28, the J gene TRBJ2-2; D is possibly TRBD1 or TRBD2 (6 bases each). Trimming took 4 bases from V and 7 from J, leaving 31 bases between them. Germline loops: CDR1 MDHEN, CDR2 SYDVKM. The CDR3 spans 20 residues. CDR3: CASSSPTTPGGGTFDGELFF. The CDR3 bases are TGTGCCAGCAGTTCACCCACAACCCCCGGAGGGGGTACTTTTGACGGGGAGCTGTTTTTT. The variable domain in full, with the rest retrieved from reference TRBV28 and TRBJ2-2, is DVKVTQSSRYLVKRTGEKVFLECVQDMDHENMFWYRQDPGLGLRLIYFSYDVKMKEKGDIPEGYSVSREKKERFSLILESASTNQTSMYLCASSSPTTPGGGTFDGELFFGEGSRLTVL.